Listed here are 21 T cell receptor beta chains from one sample, sequenced in a study of blood T cell repertoires in COVID-19. Data came from immunoSEQ multiplex PCR; TCRdb stores just in-frame clones and leaves some out. The sample has about 7,600 clones, 80% to 90% seen once; the top ten hold about 10%. The sequenced material came from peripheral blood. The source of these receptors is a man in his 70s with active COVID-19.

The V gene is TRBV7-9, the J gene TRBJ1-1; D is ambiguous. The CDR3 sequence is 12 residues long. Germline V gene lookup returns CDR1 SEHNR and CDR2 FQNEAQ (reference sequence). Deletions cut 1 base from V and 8 bases from J, with 8 bases between. The CDR3 loop is CASSLGPMEAFF. DNA for the CDR3: TGTGCCAGCAGCTTAGGGCCGATGGAAGCTTTCTTT.

The chain joins TRBV27 to TRBJ2-5; 7 bases align to TRBD2. J was trimmed by 4 bases and V by 2 bases; bases with no gene match: 7. Per germline, CDR1 MNHEY and CDR2 SMNVEV (reference sequence). The CDR3 totals 15 residues. Here the CDR3 reads CASSLRVGLRETQYF. The CDR3 region has the DNA TGTGCCAGCAGTTTAAGAGTGGGACTAAGAGAGACCCAGTACTTC.

The chain is built from TRBV11-3 and TRBJ2-1; 7 positions match TRBD2. The germline V gene has CDR1 SGHNT and CDR2 YENEEA. The CDR3 contains 15 residues. J gave up 9 bases and V 5 bases, and 13 bases lay outside the gene matches. The chain's CDR3 is CASSGHPPGGSEQFF. The CDR3 coding sequence is TGTGCCAGCAGCGGCCACCCCCCCGGGGGGAGTGAGCAGTTCTTC. Drawing the rest from reference TRBV11-3 and TRBJ2-1, the complete variable domain is EAGVVQSPRYKIIEKKQPVAFWCNPISGHNTLYWYLQNLGQGPELLIRYENEEAVDDSQLPKDRFSAERLKGVDSTLKIQPAELGDSAVYLCASSGHPPGGSEQFFGPGTRLTVL.

This chain uses TRBV27 with TRBJ1-1, with D unclear. The V end was cut by 1 base, the J end by 3 bases, with 9 bases between. CDR1 and CDR2 (germline): MNHEY, SMNVEV (reference sequence). This CDR3 is built from 14 residues. Here the CDR3 DNA reads TGTGCCAGCAGTTTATTCGCAGACTACACTGAAGCTTTCTTT. Its translation: CASSLFADYTEAFF.

The chain uses TRBV6-1 and TRBJ1-5; D possibly corresponds to TRBD1 (5 bases). In germline, CDR1 is MNHNS, CDR2 SASEGT. The CDR3 covers 15 residues. Trimming removed 2 bases at V and 6 bases at J, with 14 bases between. CDR3: CASSESPGHIQPQHF. DNA for the CDR3: TGTGCCAGCAGTGAATCGCCAGGGCACATTCAGCCCCAGCATTTT.

The chain combines TRBV30 with TRBJ2-2; 13 bases map to TRBD2. V trimming: 4 bases; J trimming: 8 bases; junction bases outside the gene matches: 1. The CDR3 has 13 residues. CDR1 is GTSNPN and CDR2 is SVGIG in the germline V gene (reference sequence). The CDR3 nucleotides read TGTGCCTGGACGGGACTAGCGGGGGGGGAGCTGTTTTTT. Protein product: CAWTGLAGGELFF.

The chain combines TRBV4-3 with TRBJ2-7, with D possibly matching TRBD1 (5 bases). The CDR3 loop spans 14 amino acids. The germline V gene has CDR1 LGHNA and CDR2 YSLEER. V shed 4 bases and J shed 0 bases, with 10 bases lying between them. The CDR3 DNA reads as TGCGCCAGCAGCCCCGACAGATCCTCCTACGAGCAGTACTTC. This encodes CASSPDRSSYEQYF.

V usage is TRBV14 and J usage is TRBJ2-4; maybe TRBD2 (5 bases). The ends were cut back, 0 bases at V and 9 bases at J, with 9 bases in the middle. There are 13 residues in the CDR3. Germline lookup yields CDR1 SGHDN and CDR2 FVKESK. The CDR3 loop is CASSQDPEAIQYF. Written as DNA, the CDR3 is TGTGCCAGCAGCCAAGATCCGGAGGCCATTCAGTACTTC.

The chain recombines TRBV9 with TRBJ2-1; TRBD2 agrees at 10 bases. This CDR3 spans 20 amino acids. Germline lookup yields CDR1 SGDLS and CDR2 YYNGEE. The trim removed 0 bases at V and 1 base at J, leaving 13 bases unmatched. CDR3: CASSVAMSSGGAGSYNEQFF. CDR3 bases: TGTGCCAGCAGCGTAGCTATGTCCAGCGGGGGGGCCGGGTCCTACAATGAGCAGTTCTTC.

The rearrangement joins TRBV9 to TRBJ2-3; TRBD2 matches 11 bases. Trimming cost V 0 bases and J 4 bases; bases outside gene matches: 4. Germline V gene lookup returns CDR1 SGDLS and CDR2 YYNGEE. The CDR3 is 16 residues long. In DNA, the CDR3 is TGTGCCAGCAGCGTAGACCTAGCGGGGGGAGCAGATACGCAGTATTTT. This codes for CASSVDLAGGADTQYF.

The chain links TRBV5-1 to TRBJ2-7; D is ambiguous. Looked up from germline, CDR1 is SGHRS and CDR2 is YFSETQ. The V gene lost 0 bases and the J gene lost 7 bases, with 14 bases spanning the gap. The CDR3 length is 14 residues. Written as DNA, the CDR3 is TGCGCCAGCAGCTTGGCCGCAAGCTCCCGTGAGCAGTACTTC. As protein: CASSLAASSREQYF.

The CDR3 protein is CASSLVPGGGSYEQYF. For the CDR3, the DNA is TGCGCCAGCAGCTTGGTCCCCGGGGGTGGAAGCTACGAGCAGTACTTC. V gene TRBV5-1 combines with J gene TRBJ2-7; D is perhaps TRBD2 (6 bases). V gave up 0 bases and J gave up 3 bases, with 16 bases separating them. This CDR3 has 16 residues. Germline V CDR1 and CDR2: SGHRS, YFSETQ.

The rearrangement uses TRBV6-4 and TRBJ2-2; a possible D gene is TRBD2 (5 bases). Trimming shortened V by 2 bases and J by 6 bases, and 13 bases separated the two germline ends. CDR3 length equals 15 residues. Looked up from germline, CDR1 is MRHNA and CDR2 is SNTAGT. The CDR3 DNA reads TGTGCCAGCAGTGACACCTCACTAGAATCCGGGGAGCTGTTTTTT. The encoded protein is CASSDTSLESGELFF.

J is TRBJ1-1 and V is TRBV6-5; tentatively, D is TRBD1 (5 bases). Trimming removed 7 bases at V and 1 base at J, with 10 bases between. The CDR3 is 13 residues long. From germline, CDR1 is MNHEY and CDR2 SVGAGI. The CDR3 DNA sequence: TGTGCCAGCACCCGACAGTGGAACACTGAAGCTTTCTTT. It codes for CASTRQWNTEAFF.

This clone was counted once. The chain recombines TRBV5-8 with TRBJ2-3, with 8 bases fitting TRBD2. Germline assignment: CDR1 SGHTS and CDR2 YDEGEE. The CDR3 runs 19 residues. The V and J ends lost 6 bases and 2 bases, in that order; junction bases with no gene match: 20. The CDR3 sequence is CASTPRGVRASGYTDTQYF. The CDR3 region has the DNA TGTGCCAGCACCCCCCGAGGGGTGCGGGCTAGCGGGTACACAGATACGCAGTATTTT.

For the CDR3, the DNA is TGTGCCAGCAGTGGTAGCGGGGGGGACACAGATACGCAGTATTTT. It is translated as CASSGSGGDTDTQYF. V gene TRBV6-2 or TRBV6-3 combines with J gene TRBJ2-3; 11 bases map to TRBD2. The germline gives CDR1 MNHEY, CDR2 SVGEGT. With 5 bases clipped from V and 2 bases from J, the junction kept 3 bases outside the gene matches. CDR3 size: 15 residues.

The chain employs TRBV11-2 and TRBJ1-1; D remains ambiguous. Looked up from germline, CDR1 is SGHAT and CDR2 is FQNNGV. The CDR3 has 14 amino acids. Deletions cut 2 bases from V and 0 bases from J, with 7 bases between. The CDR3, as DNA: TGTGCCAGCAGCTTAAACAGAATGAACACTGAAGCTTTCTTT. It yields the protein CASSLNRMNTEAFF.

V is TRBV6-2 or TRBV6-3 and J is TRBJ2-3; no clear D. V dropped 0 bases and J dropped 2 bases, with 12 bases sitting between them. The germline V gene has CDR1 MNHEY and CDR2 SVGEGT. The CDR3 length is 16 residues. The CDR3 DNA reads TGTGCCAGCAGTTACTCGCGACTCCGCCCCACAGATACGCAGTATTTT. Protein product: CASSYSRLRPTDTQYF.

The chain recombines TRBV19 with TRBJ2-1; 7 nucleotides align to TRBD2. V shed 6 bases, J shed 0 bases, and the junction held 14 bases outside the gene matches. The length of the CDR3 is 18 residues. The V gene's germline CDR1 is LNHDA and CDR2 SQIVND (reference sequence). The CDR3 DNA reads as TGTGCCAGTAGGGCCAGATCAGGGCGGGGGTCCTCCTACAATGAGCAGTTCTTC. Protein: CASRARSGRGSSYNEQFF.

V gene TRBV21-1 combines with J gene TRBJ2-2; the listed D gene, TRBD2, was not tested against the DNA. TRBV21-1 is labeled a pseudogene. The CDR3 spans 18 residues. The DNA of the CDR3 is TGTGCCAGCAGCAAAAGCGGGGGTCTAGCGGGGGGCACCGGGGAGCTGTTTTTT. This translates into CASSKSGGLAGGTGELFF.

The chain employs TRBV3-1 (or the pseudogene TRBV3-2) and TRBJ1-2; 12 bases line up with TRBD1. This CDR3 contains 16 residues. V was clipped by 1 base and J by 7 bases; unmatched bases: 7. Germline lookup yields CDR1 LGHDT and CDR2 YNNKEL (reference sequence). This CDR3 is CASSQGSGQGAGGYTF. CDR3 DNA: TGTGCCAGCAGCCAAGGTTCGGGACAGGGGGCCGGTGGCTACACCTTC.